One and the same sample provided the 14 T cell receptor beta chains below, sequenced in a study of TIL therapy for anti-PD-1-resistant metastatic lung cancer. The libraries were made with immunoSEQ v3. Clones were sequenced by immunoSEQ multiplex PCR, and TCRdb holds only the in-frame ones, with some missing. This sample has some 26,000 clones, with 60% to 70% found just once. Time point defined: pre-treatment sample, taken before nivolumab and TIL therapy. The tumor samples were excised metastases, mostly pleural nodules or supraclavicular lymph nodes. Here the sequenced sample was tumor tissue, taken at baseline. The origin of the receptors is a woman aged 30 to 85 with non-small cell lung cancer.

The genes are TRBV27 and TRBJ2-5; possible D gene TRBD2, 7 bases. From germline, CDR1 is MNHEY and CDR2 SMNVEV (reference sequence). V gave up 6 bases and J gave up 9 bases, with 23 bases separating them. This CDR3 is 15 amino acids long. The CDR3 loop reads CASSLALTGSGAQYF. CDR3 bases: TGTGCCAGCAGCTTAGCCCTAACAGGGAGCGGGGCCCAGTACTTC.

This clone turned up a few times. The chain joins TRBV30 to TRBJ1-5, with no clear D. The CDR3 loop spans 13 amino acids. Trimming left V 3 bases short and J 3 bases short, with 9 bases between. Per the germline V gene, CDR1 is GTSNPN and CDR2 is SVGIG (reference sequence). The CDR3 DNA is TGTGCCTGGAGCCCCCGCGTCAATCAGCCCCAGCATTTT. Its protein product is CAWSPRVNQPQHF.

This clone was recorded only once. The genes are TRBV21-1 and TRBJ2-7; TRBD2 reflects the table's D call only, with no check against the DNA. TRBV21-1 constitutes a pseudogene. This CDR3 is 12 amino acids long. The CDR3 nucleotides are TGTGCCAGCAGCAAGACACTTATAGCGGAGTACTTC. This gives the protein CASSKTLIAEYF.

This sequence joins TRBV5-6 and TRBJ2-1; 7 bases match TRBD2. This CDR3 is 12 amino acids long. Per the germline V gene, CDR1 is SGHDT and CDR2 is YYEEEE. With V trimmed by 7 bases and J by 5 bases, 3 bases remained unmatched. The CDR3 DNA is TGTGCCAGCTGGCGGGAGAACAATGAGCAGTTCTTC. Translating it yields CASWRENNEQFF.

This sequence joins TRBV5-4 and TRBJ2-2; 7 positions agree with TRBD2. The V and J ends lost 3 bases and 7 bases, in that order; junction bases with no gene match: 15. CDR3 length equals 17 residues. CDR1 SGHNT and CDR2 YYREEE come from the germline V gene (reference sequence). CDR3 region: CASSSGGSGMGYGELFF. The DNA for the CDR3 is TGTGCCAGCAGCTCCGGGGGGTCCGGTATGGGATACGGGGAGCTGTTTTTT.

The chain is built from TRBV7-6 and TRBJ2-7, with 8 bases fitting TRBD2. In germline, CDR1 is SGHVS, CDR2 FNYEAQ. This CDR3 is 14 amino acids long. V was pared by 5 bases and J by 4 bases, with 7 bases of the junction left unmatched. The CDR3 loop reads CASSPAGAAYEQYF. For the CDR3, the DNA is TGTGCCAGCAGCCCAGCGGGAGCGGCGTACGAGCAGTACTTC.

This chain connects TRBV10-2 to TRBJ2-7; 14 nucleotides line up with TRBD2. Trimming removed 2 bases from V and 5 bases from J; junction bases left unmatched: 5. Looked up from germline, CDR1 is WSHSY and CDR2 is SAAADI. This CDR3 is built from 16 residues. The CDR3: CASSEPPGLAGDEQYF. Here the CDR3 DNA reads TGCGCCAGCAGTGAGCCTCCGGGACTAGCGGGAGACGAGCAGTACTTC.

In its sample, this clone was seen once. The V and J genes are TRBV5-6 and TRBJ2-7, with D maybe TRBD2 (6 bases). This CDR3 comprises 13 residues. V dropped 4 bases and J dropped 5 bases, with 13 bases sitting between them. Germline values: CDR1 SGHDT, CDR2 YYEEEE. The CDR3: CASSRGYGDEQYF. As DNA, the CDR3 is TGTGCCAGCAGCCGGGGGTACGGGGACGAGCAGTACTTC.

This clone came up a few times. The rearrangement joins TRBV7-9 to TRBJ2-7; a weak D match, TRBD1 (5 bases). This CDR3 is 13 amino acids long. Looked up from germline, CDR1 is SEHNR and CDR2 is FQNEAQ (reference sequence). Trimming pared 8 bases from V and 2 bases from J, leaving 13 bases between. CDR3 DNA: TGTGCCAGCGGACAAGCTTCTCCCTACGAGCAGTACTTC. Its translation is CASGQASPYEQYF.

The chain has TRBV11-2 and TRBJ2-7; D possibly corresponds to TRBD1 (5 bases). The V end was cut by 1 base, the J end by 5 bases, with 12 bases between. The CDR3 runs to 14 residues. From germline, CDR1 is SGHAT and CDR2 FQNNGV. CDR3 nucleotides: TGTGCCAGCAGCTTAGGGCCAGGGCGAAACGAGCAGTACTTC. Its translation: CASSLGPGRNEQYF.

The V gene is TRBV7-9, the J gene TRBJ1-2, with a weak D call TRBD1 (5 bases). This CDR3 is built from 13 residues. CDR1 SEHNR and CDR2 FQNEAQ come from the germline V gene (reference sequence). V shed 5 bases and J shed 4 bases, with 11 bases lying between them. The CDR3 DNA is TGTGCCAGCAGCCTGGACAAAGCCTATGGCTACACCTTC. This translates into CASSLDKAYGYTF.

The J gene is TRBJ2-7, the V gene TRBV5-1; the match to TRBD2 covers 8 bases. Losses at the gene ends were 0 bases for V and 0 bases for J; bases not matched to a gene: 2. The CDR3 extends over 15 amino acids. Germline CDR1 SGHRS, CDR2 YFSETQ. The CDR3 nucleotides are TGCGCCAGCAGCTTGGCCGGGACTAGCTCCTACGAGCAGTACTTC. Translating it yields CASSLAGTSSYEQYF.

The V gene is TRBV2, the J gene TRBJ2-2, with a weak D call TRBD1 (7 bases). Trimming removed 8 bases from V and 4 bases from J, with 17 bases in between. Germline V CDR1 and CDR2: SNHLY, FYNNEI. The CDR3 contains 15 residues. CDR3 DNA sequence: TGTGCCAGCCGCCGCGGGACAGAGATCACCGGGGAGCTGTTTTTT. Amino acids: CASRRGTEITGELFF.

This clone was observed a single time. This CDR3 is CASGVRETQYF. The CDR3 DNA follows: TGTGCCAGTGGGGTGAGAGAGACCCAGTACTTC. The V call is TRBV2, the J call TRBJ2-5; no reliable D call. The CDR3 length is 11 residues. Germline V lookup: CDR1 SNHLY, CDR2 FYNNEI. V was pared by 9 bases and J by 4 bases, with 9 bases between.